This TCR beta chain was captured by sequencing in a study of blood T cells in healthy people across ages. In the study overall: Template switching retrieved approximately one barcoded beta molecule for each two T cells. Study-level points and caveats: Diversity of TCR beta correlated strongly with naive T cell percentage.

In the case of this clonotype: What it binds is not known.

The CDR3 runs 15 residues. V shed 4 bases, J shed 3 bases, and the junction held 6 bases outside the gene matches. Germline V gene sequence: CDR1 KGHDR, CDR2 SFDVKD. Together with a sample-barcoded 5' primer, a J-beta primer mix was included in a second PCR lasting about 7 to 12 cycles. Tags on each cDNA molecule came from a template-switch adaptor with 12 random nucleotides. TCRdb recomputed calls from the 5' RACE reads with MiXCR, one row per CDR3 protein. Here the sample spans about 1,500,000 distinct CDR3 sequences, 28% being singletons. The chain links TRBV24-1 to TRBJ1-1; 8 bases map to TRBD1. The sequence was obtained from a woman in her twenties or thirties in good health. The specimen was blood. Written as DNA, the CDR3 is TGTGCCACCAGTGACCCAGGGGGCTCGGACACTGAAGCTTTCTTT. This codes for CATSDPGGSDTEAFF.